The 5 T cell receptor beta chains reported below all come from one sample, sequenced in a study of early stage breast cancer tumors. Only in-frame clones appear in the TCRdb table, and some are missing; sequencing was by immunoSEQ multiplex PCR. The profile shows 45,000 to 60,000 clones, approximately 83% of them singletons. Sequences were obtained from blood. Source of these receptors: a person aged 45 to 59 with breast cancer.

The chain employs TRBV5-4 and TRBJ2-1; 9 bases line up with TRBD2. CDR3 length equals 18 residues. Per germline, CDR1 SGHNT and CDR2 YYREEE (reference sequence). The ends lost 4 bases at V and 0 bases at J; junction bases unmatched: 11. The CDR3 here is CASSPRVREGSSYNEQFF. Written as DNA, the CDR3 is TGTGCCAGCAGCCCCCGAGTGCGGGAGGGTAGCTCCTACAATGAGCAGTTCTTC.

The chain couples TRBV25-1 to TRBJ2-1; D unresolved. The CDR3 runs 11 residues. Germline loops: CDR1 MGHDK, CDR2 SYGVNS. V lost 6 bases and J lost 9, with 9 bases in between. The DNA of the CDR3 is TGTGCCAGCAGGGGGTCCATTGAGCAGTTCTTC. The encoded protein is CASRGSIEQFF.

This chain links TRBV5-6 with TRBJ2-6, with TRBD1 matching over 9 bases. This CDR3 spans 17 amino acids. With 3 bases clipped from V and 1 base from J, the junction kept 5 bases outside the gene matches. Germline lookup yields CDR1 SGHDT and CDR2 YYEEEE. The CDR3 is CASSSGQGGSGANVLTF. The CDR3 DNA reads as TGTGCCAGCAGCTCGGGACAGGGAGGATCTGGGGCCAACGTCCTGACTTTC.

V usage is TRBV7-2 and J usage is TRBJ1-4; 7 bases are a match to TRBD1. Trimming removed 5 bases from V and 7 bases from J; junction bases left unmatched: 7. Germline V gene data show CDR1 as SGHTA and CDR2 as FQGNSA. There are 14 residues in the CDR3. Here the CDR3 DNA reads TGTGCCAGCAGCAAGAGGGGGCGGGCTGAAAAACTGTTTTTT. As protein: CASSKRGRAEKLFF.

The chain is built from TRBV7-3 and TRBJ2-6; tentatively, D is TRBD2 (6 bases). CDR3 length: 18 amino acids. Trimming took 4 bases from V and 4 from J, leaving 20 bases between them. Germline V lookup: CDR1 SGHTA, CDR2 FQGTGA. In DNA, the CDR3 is TGTGCCAGCAGCTCCCTTCTGGGGGGAGTTGGAGGGGCCAACGTCCTGACTTTC. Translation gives CASSSLLGGVGGANVLTF.